This T cell receptor (beta chain) was documented in a study of blood T cells in healthy people across ages. The second PCR ran roughly 7 to 12 cycles with a sample-barcoded 5' primer and J-beta primers. TCRdb re-called the 5' RACE reads with MiXCR, one entry per CDR3 protein. The repertoire holds around 400,000 distinct CDR3 sequences, roughly half seen once, with under 65% in the top ten. This TCR was recovered from a man aged 60 to 75 in good health. The specimen sequenced was blood.

In nucleotides, the CDR3 is TGTGCCAGCAGCTTAGGGGCACGATGGGGGGCGGACACTGAAGCTTTCTTT. It is translated as CASSLGARWGADTEAFF. The chain is built from TRBV7-6 and TRBJ1-1; possible D gene TRBD1, 6 bases. The CDR3 has 17 amino acids. V was trimmed by 1 base and J by 3 bases, leaving 18 bases between them. From germline, CDR1 is SGHVS and CDR2 FNYEAQ.